The table lists the clone carrying this T cell receptor beta chain with a few counts. The antigen remains undetermined. Germline V gene data show CDR1 as SGHRS and CDR2 as YFSETQ. The CDR3 consists of 15 residues. Trimming removed 3 bases from V and 1 base from J, with 14 bases in between. TCRdb re-derived calls from the RT-PCR reads in MiXCR, one entry per CDR3 protein. The sample lists about 480,000 distinct CDR3 sequences; about 25% were seen once. The data were taken from a study of response to subunit inactivated influenza vaccine. Study findings and constraints: Each seasonal influenza vaccination, the authors suggested, recruits few new T cells.

The rearrangement joins TRBV5-1 to TRBJ2-7; maybe TRBD1 (6 bases). The clonotype comes from a man in his fifties or sixties who received an inactivated influenza vaccine. The source was CD4+ T cells sorted from PBMCs, collected less than 6 days after vaccination. DNA for the CDR3: TGCGCCAGCAGCTCGGGACACGGTGGGTCCTACGAGCAGTACTTC. Residues: CASSSGHGGSYEQYF.